The text below deals with one T cell receptor beta chain. Its antigen is unidentified. The data belong to a study of shared clonotypes between healthy human individuals. General observations from the study: Sequencing depth was a factor that was expected to affect clonotype sharing among donors.

Method: immunoSEQ multiplex PCR; TCRdb's copy keeps in-frame clones and lacks some. The table includes roughly 700,000 clones, around two thirds detected once. This CDR3 region has 13 residues. Trimming took off 3 bases at V and 3 bases at J, with 10 bases between the two ends. Per the germline V gene, CDR1 is SGHDT and CDR2 is YYEEEE. This chain joins TRBV5-6 and TRBJ2-7, with D possibly matching TRBD2 (6 bases). The TCR comes from a woman aged 25 to 39 in good health. Specimen: memory CD4+ T cells sorted from blood. Subset reported: CD45RA-negative fraction. The CDR3 loop reads CASSSGTLYEQYF. CDR3 DNA: TGTGCCAGCAGCTCCGGGACTCTCTACGAGCAGTACTTC.